The 8 T cell receptor beta chains presented below share a single source sample, sequenced in a study of identical twins. MiXCR was run by TCRdb on the 5' RACE reads, yielding one entry per CDR3 protein. The repertoire includes about 240,000 distinct CDR3 sequences, about 10% of them detected once, and about a tenth sits in the top ten. Sequencing used memory T cells sorted from blood. The receptors were sampled from a man between 45 and 60 years old in good health.

This clonotype was detected only a few times. The genes are TRBV7-9 and TRBJ2-3; 10 positions agree with TRBD2. The CDR3 sequence is 15 residues long. The germline gives CDR1 SEHNR, CDR2 FQNEAQ (reference sequence). The J segment lost 4 bases and the V segment lost 3 bases, leaving 4 bases of the junction unmatched. CDR3: CASSFSSGSSDTQYF. For the CDR3, the DNA is TGTGCCAGCAGCTTCTCTAGCGGGAGTTCAGATACGCAGTATTTT.

This clonotype has ten or more counts. The gene calls are TRBV5-1 and TRBJ2-5; 12 positions agree with TRBD1. Germline trimming cut 4 bases from V and 5 bases from J; bases unmatched to any gene: 6. Germline CDR1 SGHRS, CDR2 YFSETQ. The CDR3 length is 15 residues. This CDR3 reads CASSPGTGGAETQYF. CDR3 DNA sequence: TGCGCCAGCAGCCCGGGGACAGGGGGCGCGGAGACCCAGTACTTC.

This clonotype came up many times. V and J are TRBV5-1 and TRBJ2-5, with 7 bases aligning to TRBD1. CDR3 length: 13 amino acids. Germline CDR1 reads SGHRS; CDR2 reads YFSETQ. The junction had 5 bases not matched to a gene; V was cut back by 4 bases and J by 5 bases. The CDR3 is CASSVDRVETQYF. CDR3 nucleotide sequence: TGCGCCAGCAGCGTAGACAGGGTTGAGACCCAGTACTTC.

In its sample, this clonotype was seen many times. The V gene is TRBV7-8, the J gene TRBJ2-7, with D perhaps matching TRBD2 (5 bases). The CDR3 is made up of 15 amino acids. V lost 4 bases, J lost 0 bases, and 13 bases lay in between. Germline CDR1 is SGHVS and CDR2 is FQNEAQ. The CDR3 region is CASSSRTASSYEQYF. In DNA, the CDR3 is TGTGCCAGCAGCTCCCGGACTGCGAGCTCCTACGAGCAGTACTTC.

The chain uses TRBV5-1 and TRBJ1-2; 7 bases fit TRBD1. CDR3 size: 16 residues. Germline V gene sequence: CDR1 SGHRS, CDR2 YFSETQ. V lost 7 bases to trimming and J lost 7 bases; unmatched junction nucleotides: 19. The CDR3 spells CASRPGGARGERGYTF. DNA for the CDR3: TGCGCCAGCCGCCCAGGGGGGGCGCGTGGTGAACGTGGCTACACCTTC.

The chain links TRBV7-9 to TRBJ2-1; the D gene is possibly TRBD2 (5 bases). V was trimmed by 3 bases and J by 8 bases, leaving 14 bases between them. The CDR3 is 14 amino acids. Germline V lookup: CDR1 SEHNR, CDR2 FQNEAQ (reference sequence). This chain's CDR3 is CASSFNVVGDEQFF. CDR3 coding DNA: TGTGCCAGCAGCTTTAACGTTGTCGGGGATGAGCAGTTCTTC.

The sample holds a few counts of this clonotype. The chain combines TRBV19 with TRBJ1-2; D unclear. Trimming stripped 5 bases from V and 2 bases from J, with 12 bases between. Germline loops: CDR1 LNHDA, CDR2 SQIVND (reference sequence). The CDR3 covers 14 residues. The CDR3 DNA reads TGTGCCAGTAGTGGTCGAAGGCGGAACTATGGCTACACCTTC. This sequence encodes CASSGRRRNYGYTF.

A few counts support this clonotype. The chain has TRBV12-3 or TRBV12-4 and TRBJ2-1, with TRBD1 identical over 7 bases. V lost 10 bases, J lost 8 bases, and 11 bases stayed unmatched. The CDR3 is made up of 13 amino acids. CDR3 sequence (DNA): TGTGCCATACCAAGCCACCAGGGGGATGAGCAGTTCTTC. Its translation is CAIPSHQGDEQFF.